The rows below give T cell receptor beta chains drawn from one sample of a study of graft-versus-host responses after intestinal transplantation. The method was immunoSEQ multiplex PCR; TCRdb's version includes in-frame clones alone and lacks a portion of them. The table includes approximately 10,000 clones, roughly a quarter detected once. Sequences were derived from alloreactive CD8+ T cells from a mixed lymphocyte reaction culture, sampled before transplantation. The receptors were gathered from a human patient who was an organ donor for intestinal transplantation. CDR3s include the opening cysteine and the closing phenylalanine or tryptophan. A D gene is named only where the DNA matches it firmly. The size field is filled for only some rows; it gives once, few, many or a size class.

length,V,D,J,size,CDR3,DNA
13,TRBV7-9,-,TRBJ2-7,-,CASSGQIGYEQYF,TGTGCCAGCAGCGGACAGATCGGATACGAGCAGTACTTC
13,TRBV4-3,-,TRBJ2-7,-,CASSQGTNYEQYF,TGCGCCAGCAGCCAAGGGACAAACTACGAGCAGTACTTC
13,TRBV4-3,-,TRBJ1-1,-,CASSQGGWTEAFF,TGCGCCAGCAGCCAAGGGGGGTGGACTGAAGCTTTCTTT
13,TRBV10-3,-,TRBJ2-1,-,CAISELGSPTPFF,TGTGCCATCAGTGAGTTAGGCAGCCCGACGCCGTTCTTC
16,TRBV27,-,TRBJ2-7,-,CASSLSEAGGFYEQYF,TGTGCCAGCAGTTTATCGGAAGCTGGAGGCTTTTACGAGCAGTACTTC
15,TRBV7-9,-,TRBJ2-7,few,CASSLEASGNYEQYF,TGTGCCAGCAGCTTAGAGGCCTCAGGCAACTACGAGCAGTACTTC
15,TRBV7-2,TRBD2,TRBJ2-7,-,CASSLGLAGTYEQYF,TGTGCCAGCAGCTTAGGCCTAGCGGGGACCTACGAGCAGTACTTC
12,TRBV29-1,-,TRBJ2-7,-,CSVPGAGYEQYF,TGCAGCGTACCGGGGGCCGGATACGAGCAGTACTTC
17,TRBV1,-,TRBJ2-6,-,CTSSNVGLQSRANVLTF,TGCACCAGCAGTAACGTAGGTTTGCAAAGTCGGGCCAACGTCCTGACTTTC
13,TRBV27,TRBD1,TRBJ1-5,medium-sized,CASSLSTGEPQHF,TGTGCCAGCAGTTTATCGACAGGGGAGCCCCAGCATTTT
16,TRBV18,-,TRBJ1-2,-,CASSYIYPGTLAGYTF,TGTGCCAGCTCATATATATACCCCGGGACATTAGCTGGCTACACCTTC
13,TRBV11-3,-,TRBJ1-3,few,CASSSGDTYTIYF,TGTGCCAGCAGCTCAGGGGATACGTACACCATATATTTT
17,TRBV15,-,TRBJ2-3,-,CATSRDPKVGGTDTQYF,TGTGCCACCAGCAGAGATCCCAAGGTTGGGGGCACAGATACGCAGTATTTT
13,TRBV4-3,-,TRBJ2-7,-,CASSQVQGQEQYF,TGCGCCAGCAGCCAAGTACAGGGCCAGGAGCAGTACTTC
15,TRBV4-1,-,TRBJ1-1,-,CASSQVDGAQAEAFF,TGCGCCAGCAGCCAAGTGGATGGGGCGCAGGCTGAAGCTTTCTTT
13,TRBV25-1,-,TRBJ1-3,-,CASTPAAGNTIYF,TGTGCCAGCACGCCGGCGGCTGGAAACACCATATATTTT
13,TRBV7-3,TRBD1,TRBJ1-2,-,CASSLRTGGGYTF,TGTGCCAGCAGCTTAAGAACAGGGGGAGGCTACACCTTC
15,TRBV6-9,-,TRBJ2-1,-,CASPLRTRRGHEQFF,TGTGCCAGCCCACTTCGGACAAGGCGGGGCCATGAGCAGTTCTTC
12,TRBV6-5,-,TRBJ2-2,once,CTSRALNRELFF,TGTACCAGCAGAGCCCTCAACAGGGAGCTGTTTTTT
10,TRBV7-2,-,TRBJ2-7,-,CASNLYEQYF,TGTGCCAGCAACCTCTACGAGCAGTACTTC
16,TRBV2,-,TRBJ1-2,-,CACFRYGGATGGGYTF,TGTGCCTGTTTTCGGTATGGCGGGGCGACCGGGGGTGGCTACACCTTC
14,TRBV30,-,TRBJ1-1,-,CAWTHLRGNTEAFF,TGTGCCTGGACCCATTTGAGGGGGAACACTGAAGCTTTCTTT
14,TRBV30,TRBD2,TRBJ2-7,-,CAWEVGGGLNEQYF,TGCGCCTGGGAGGTCGGGGGGGGCCTCAACGAGCAGTACTTC
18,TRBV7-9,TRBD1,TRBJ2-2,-,CASSLNYWDRENTGELFF,TGTGCCAGCAGTTTAAACTATTGGGACAGGGAGAACACCGGGGAGCTGTTTTTT
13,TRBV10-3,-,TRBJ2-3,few,CAISDKSTDTQYF,TGTGCCATCAGTGATAAAAGCACAGATACGCAGTATTTT
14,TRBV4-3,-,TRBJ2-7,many,CASSQWGGPYEQYF,TGCGCCAGCAGCCAATGGGGGGGGCCGTACGAGCAGTACTTC
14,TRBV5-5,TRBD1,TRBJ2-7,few,CASSLKGASYEQYF,TGTGCCAGCAGCCTTAAGGGGGCCAGCTACGAGCAGTACTTC
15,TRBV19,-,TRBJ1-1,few,CASLIFGPEGAEAFF,TGTGCCAGCCTCATATTTGGGCCGGAGGGCGCTGAAGCTTTCTTT
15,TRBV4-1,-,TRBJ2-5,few,CASSQEGRGQETQYF,TGCGCCAGCAGCCAAGAGGGTCGAGGCCAAGAGACCCAGTACTTC
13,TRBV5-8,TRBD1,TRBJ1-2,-,CASSLDRDYGYTF,TGCGCCAGCAGCCTGGACAGGGACTATGGCTACACCTTC
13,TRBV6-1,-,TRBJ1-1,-,CASSPLGWTEAFF,TGTGCCAGCAGCCCCCTCGGGTGGACTGAAGCTTTCTTT
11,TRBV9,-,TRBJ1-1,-,CASSSLTEAFF,TGTGCCAGCAGCTCCCTCACTGAAGCTTTCTTT
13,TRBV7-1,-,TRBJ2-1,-,CASSLLRRDEQFF,TGTGCCAGCAGCCTTCTCCGTAGGGATGAGCAGTTCTTC
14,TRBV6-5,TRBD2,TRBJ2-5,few,CASSELAGPETQYF,TGTGCCAGCAGTGAACTAGCGGGACCTGAGACCCAGTACTTC
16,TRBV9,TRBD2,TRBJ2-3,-,CASSPGTSGSADTQYF,TGTGCCAGCAGCCCCGGGACTAGCGGGAGCGCAGATACGCAGTATTTT
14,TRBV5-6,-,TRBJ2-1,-,CASSFTPSIDEQFF,TGTGCCAGCAGCTTTACGCCTAGCATAGATGAGCAGTTCTTC
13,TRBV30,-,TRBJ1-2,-,CAWWVGGARGYTF,TGTGCCTGGTGGGTTGGGGGGGCGCGGGGCTACACCTTC
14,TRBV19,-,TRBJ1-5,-,CASTGAGAGQPQHF,TGTGCCAGTACCGGGGCAGGGGCCGGTCAGCCCCAGCATTTT
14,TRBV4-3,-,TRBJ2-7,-,CASSQDRRGHEQYF,TGCGCCAGCAGCCAAGATCGCAGGGGACACGAGCAGTACTTC
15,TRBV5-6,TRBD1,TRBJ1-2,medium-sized,CASSLYRDRFYGYTF,TGTGCCAGCAGCTTGTACCGGGACAGGTTCTATGGCTACACCTTC
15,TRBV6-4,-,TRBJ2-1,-,CASSETGSSYNEQFF,TGTGCCAGCAGTGAAACGGGGAGCTCCTACAATGAGCAGTTCTTC
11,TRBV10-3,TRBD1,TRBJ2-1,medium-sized,CAATGEYEQFF,TGTGCCGCGACAGGGGAGTATGAGCAGTTCTTC